The entry below describes one TCR beta chain. The sample belongs to a study of OX40 agonist ivuxolimab in advanced cancers. Study at large: Patients were treated with intravenous ivuxolimab, dosed at 0.01 to 10 mg/kg and infused every 2 weeks. Dose-escalation patients' cancers were hepatocellular carcinoma, melanoma, renal cell or head and neck cancer.

The V end was cut by 4 bases, the J end by 4 bases, with 13 bases between. The V gene's germline CDR1 is MNHEY and CDR2 SVGAGI. This CDR3 comprises 15 residues. This table comes from immunoSEQ multiplex PCR, and its TCRdb copy is limited to in-frame clones, with some not included. The data contain about 32,000 clones, roughly 80% of them singletons. Sequenced here: CD4+ or CD8+ T cells sorted from blood, sampled in a trial of the OX40 agonist ivuxolimab. V is TRBV6-5 and J is TRBJ2-2, with D perhaps TRBD1 (6 bases). This clonotype originated in an adult with an advanced solid tumor such as melanoma, head and neck, liver or kidney cancer. This chain's CDR3 is CASSLVGHLTGELFF. As DNA, the CDR3 is TGTGCCAGCAGTTTGGTGGGACACCTCACCGGGGAGCTGTTTTTT.